This T cell receptor (beta chain) is drawn from a study of T cell changes during pregnancy in multiple sclerosis (dated by TCRdb to between 2019 and 2020). Background for the entire study: The study examined how the T cell repertoire changed over the course of pregnancy in women with multiple sclerosis.

Libraries came from the immunoSEQ multiplex PCR assay. The immuneACCESS repertoire file appears here via TCRdb, limited to in-frame rearrangements. These files lack a portion of the clones; in checked studies, under half of the deficit traces to unresolved V genes, and the cause of the others is not known. The sample table records about 70,000 clones; over 80% of these occur just once. Under 3.5% of the sample is held by the ten biggest clonotypes. As concerns this clone: The clone's antigen remains unknown. Base qualities are not provided; no much larger clone lies one nucleotide away.

This sample comprised CD8+ T cells from peripheral blood mononuclear cells, obtained in the third trimester of pregnancy. This TCR was sampled from a female donor in good health, enrolled as a control in a pregnancy study.

The CDR3 region reads CASSFRAEGNTGELFF. The DNA reads TGCGCCAGCAGCTTCCGGGCTGAGGGAAACACCGGGGAGCTGTTTTTT. The rearranged chain carries TRBV5-1 and TRBJ2-2, with TRBD2 perhaps the D gene, on 5 matching bases. Inclusive of the bounding cysteine and phenylalanine, the CDR3 is 16 residues long. CDR3 DNA is the only sequence kept; it has 48 bases, read in frame from the first base. CDR1 and CDR2 are drawn from the germline V gene: SGHRS, YFSETQ. The junction shows trimming of 2 bases on V and 2 bases on J, plus 13 bases between the germline ends.